Sequencing of this T cell receptor (beta chain) was carried out in a study of T cell responses to AZD1222 COVID-19 vaccine. Study conclusions and caveats: At 160-218 and 743-854, vaccine-associated CD4 TCRs were dominant, and they spanned spike.

Details on this clone: Its target is unknown.

Libraries were prepared by immunoSEQ multiplex PCR; TCRdb keeps only in-frame clonotypes and omits some of them. The table records some 96,000 clones, more than 75% of them present only once. Germline V CDR1 and CDR2: LGHDT, YNNKEL (reference sequence). The CDR3 totals 13 residues. Between the trimmed V and J ends, which lost 4 bases and 14 bases, there was a span of 15 bases. The input for sequencing was peripheral blood, taken on day 0 of MenACWY control vaccination. V is TRBV3-1 (or the pseudogene TRBV3-2) and J is TRBJ1-6; TRBD1 is a possible D gene (5 bases). This receptor was identified in an adult in good health. This CDR3 is CASSLGTTRALHF. In nucleotides, the CDR3 is TGTGCCAGCAGCCTAGGGACGACCAGGGCCCTCCACTTT.